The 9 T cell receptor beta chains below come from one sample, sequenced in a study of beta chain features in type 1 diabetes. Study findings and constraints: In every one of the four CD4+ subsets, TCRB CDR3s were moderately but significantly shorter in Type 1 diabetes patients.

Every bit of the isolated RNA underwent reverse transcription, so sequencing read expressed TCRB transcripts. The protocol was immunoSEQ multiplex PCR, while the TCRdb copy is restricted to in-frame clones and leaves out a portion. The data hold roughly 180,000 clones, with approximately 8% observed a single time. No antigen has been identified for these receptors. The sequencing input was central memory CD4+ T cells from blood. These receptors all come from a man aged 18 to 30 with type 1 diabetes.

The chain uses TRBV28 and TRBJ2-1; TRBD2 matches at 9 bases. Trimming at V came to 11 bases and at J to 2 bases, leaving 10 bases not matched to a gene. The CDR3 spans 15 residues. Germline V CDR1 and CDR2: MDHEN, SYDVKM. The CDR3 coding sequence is TGTGCCGTAAGATCGGGCGGGGGGGCCTACAATGAGCAGTTCTTC. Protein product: CAVRSGGGAYNEQFF.

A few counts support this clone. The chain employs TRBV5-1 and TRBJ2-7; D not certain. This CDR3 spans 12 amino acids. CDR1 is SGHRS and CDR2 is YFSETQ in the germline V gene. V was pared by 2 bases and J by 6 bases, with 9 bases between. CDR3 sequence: CASSFPVGEQYF. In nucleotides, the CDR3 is TGCGCCAGCAGCTTCCCCGTCGGCGAGCAGTACTTC.

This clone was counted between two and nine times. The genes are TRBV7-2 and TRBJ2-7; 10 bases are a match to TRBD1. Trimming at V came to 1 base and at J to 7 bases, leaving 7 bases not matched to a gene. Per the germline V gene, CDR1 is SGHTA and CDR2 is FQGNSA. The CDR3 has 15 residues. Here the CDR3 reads CASSLETGGRKEQYF. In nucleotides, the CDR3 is TGTGCCAGCAGCTTAGAGACAGGGGGCAGGAAAGAGCAGTACTTC. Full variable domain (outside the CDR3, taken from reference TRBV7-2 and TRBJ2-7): GAGVSQSPSNKVTEKGKDVELRCDPISGHTALYWYRQSLGQGLEFLIYFQGNSAPDKSGLPSDRFSAERTGGSVSTLTIQRTQQEDSAVYLCASSLETGGRKEQYFGPGTRLTVT.

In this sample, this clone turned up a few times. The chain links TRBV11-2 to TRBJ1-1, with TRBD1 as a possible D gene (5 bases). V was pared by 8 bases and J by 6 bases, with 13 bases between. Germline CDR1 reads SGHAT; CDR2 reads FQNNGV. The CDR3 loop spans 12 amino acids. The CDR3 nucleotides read TGTGCCAGCCACGAATTAGGGGCTGAAGCTTTCTTT. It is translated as CASHELGAEAFF.

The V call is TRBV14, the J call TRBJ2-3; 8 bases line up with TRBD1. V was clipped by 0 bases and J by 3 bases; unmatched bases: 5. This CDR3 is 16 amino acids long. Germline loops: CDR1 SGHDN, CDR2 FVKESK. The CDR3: CASSQDADRGTDTQYF. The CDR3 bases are TGTGCCAGCAGCCAAGATGCAGACAGGGGAACAGATACGCAGTATTTT.

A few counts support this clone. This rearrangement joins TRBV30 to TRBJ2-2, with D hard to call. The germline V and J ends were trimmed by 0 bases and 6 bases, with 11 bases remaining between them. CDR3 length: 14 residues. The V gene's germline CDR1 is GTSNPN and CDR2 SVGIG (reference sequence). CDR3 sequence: CAWSVQYDSGELFF. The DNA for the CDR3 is TGTGCCTGGAGTGTCCAGTACGACTCCGGGGAGCTGTTTTTT.

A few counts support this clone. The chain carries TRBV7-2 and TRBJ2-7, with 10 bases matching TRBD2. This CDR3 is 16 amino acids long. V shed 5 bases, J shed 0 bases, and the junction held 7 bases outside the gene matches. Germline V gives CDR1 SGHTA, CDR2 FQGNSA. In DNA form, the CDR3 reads TGTGCCAGCAGCCACAGGCTAGCGGGGGACTCCTACGAGCAGTACTTC. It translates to CASSHRLAGDSYEQYF.

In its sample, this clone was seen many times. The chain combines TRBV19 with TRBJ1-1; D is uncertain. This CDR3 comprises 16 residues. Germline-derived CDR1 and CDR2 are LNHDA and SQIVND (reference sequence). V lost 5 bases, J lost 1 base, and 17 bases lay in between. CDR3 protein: CASSPKRTEWNTEAFF. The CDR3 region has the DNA TGTGCCAGTAGTCCGAAACGCACCGAGTGGAACACTGAAGCTTTCTTT.

In DNA form, the CDR3 reads TGTGCCAGCAGCTACCGGGACAGGTCTAACTATGGCTACACCTTC. Amino acid sequence: CASSYRDRSNYGYTF. This chain links TRBV5-6 with TRBJ1-2; TRBD1 matches 8 bases. V was clipped by 3 bases and J by 0 bases; unmatched bases: 4. The CDR3 is 15 amino acids. Germline CDR1 and CDR2: SGHDT and YYEEEE.